The T cell receptor beta chain under discussion was sequenced for a study of cytomegalovirus exposure and HLA in healthy donors. General observations from the study: An analysis done earlier found most TCR beta V segments productive about 87% or about 30% of the time.

Remarks on this clone: Its antigen is not known.

The primer mix had 60 Vbeta and 13 Jbeta primers. Libraries were prepared by immunoSEQ multiplex PCR; TCRdb keeps only in-frame clonotypes and omits some of them. Found here are 130,000 or so clones, approximately 80% of them singletons; the top ten hold 1.1% to 1.5%. The clonotype comes from a woman aged 40 to 55 in good health and CMV-seronegative. Sequenced: PBMCs.

The CDR3 DNA reads as TGTGCCAGCAGCCAAGGGGGGGGAGAGGGGGGGCGAGTAAACACCATATATTTT. Protein sequence: CASSQGGGEGGRVNTIYF. The V call is TRBV4-2, the J call TRBJ1-3; perhaps TRBD1 as D (6 bases). CDR1 and CDR2 (germline): LGHNA, YNFKEQ. This CDR3 spans 18 amino acids. V gave up 1 base and J gave up 6 bases, with 22 bases separating them.